These 31 T cell receptor beta chains were sequenced from one sample in a study of early T cells in non-severe SARS-CoV-2 infection. TCRdb called the 5' RACE reads again in MiXCR, with one record for every CDR3 protein. Of tens of thousands of distinct CDR3 sequences in the sample, 15% were seen once. Sequencing was done on a sample of whole blood. These receptors were taken from an adult who was a healthcare worker with PCR-confirmed SARS-CoV-2 infection or an uninfected control (not recorded which).

V usage is TRBV7-9 and J usage is TRBJ2-7; TRBD2 matches 12 bases. Germline V gives CDR1 SEHNR, CDR2 FQNEAQ (reference sequence). J was trimmed by 6 bases and V by 6 bases; bases with no gene match: 15. The CDR3 is made up of 17 amino acids. As DNA, the CDR3 is TGTGCCAGCAGTTACGGACTAGCGGGAACACGGGGTTCCGAGCAGTACTTC. This encodes CASSYGLAGTRGSEQYF.

The chain links TRBV28 to TRBJ2-7, with a weak D call TRBD2 (5 bases). In germline, CDR1 is MDHEN, CDR2 SYDVKM. The length of the CDR3 is 13 residues. Trimming left V 7 bases short and J 3 bases short, with 13 bases between. For the CDR3, the DNA is TGTGCCAGCATGGAGGACTCCCGCTACGAGCAGTACTTC. Translation: CASMEDSRYEQYF.

The gene calls are TRBV12-3 or TRBV12-4 and TRBJ2-1; 8 nucleotides line up with TRBD2. The CDR3 has 15 amino acids. After removal of 3 bases from V and 0 bases from J, the junction contained 1 base not matched to a gene. This CDR3 reads CASSLREASYNEQFF. The CDR3 DNA is TGTGCCAGCAGTTTGCGGGAGGCCTCCTACAATGAGCAGTTCTTC.

This clonotype turned up a few times. The rearrangement joins TRBV5-8 to TRBJ2-5; TRBD1 is a possible D gene (6 bases). The CDR3 extends over 15 amino acids. Germline V gene data show CDR1 as SGHTS and CDR2 as YDEGEE. With 4 bases removed from V and 4 bases from J, the gap between germline ends came to 17 bases. CDR3 amino acids: CASSPSGTLGETQYF. The CDR3 coding sequence is TGTGCCAGCAGCCCCTCGGGGACACTAGGAGAGACCCAGTACTTC.

This clonotype came up a few times. The chain couples TRBV7-6 to TRBJ2-5; D is ambiguous. V lost 2 bases and J lost 5, with 9 bases in between. Per the germline V gene, CDR1 is SGHVS and CDR2 is FNYEAQ. The CDR3 totals 13 residues. CDR3 in DNA: TGTGCCAGCAGCTTATCCGGGCTCGAGACCCAGTACTTC. Translating gives CASSLSGLETQYF.

This chain connects TRBV24-1 to TRBJ2-7; TRBD2 agrees at 7 bases. The CDR3 has 14 residues. CDR1 and CDR2 (germline): KGHDR, SFDVKD. Germline trimming cut 3 bases from V and 5 bases from J; bases unmatched to any gene: 6. The CDR3 DNA is TGTGCCACCAGTGATCCCGGGACTACCGACGAGCAGTACTTC. Amino acid sequence: CATSDPGTTDEQYF.

This clonotype was seen many times. J is TRBJ1-1 and V is TRBV20-1; no reliable D call. The CDR3 extends over 13 amino acids. Germline-derived CDR1 and CDR2 are DFQATT and SNEGSKA (reference sequence). The V end lost 1 base, the J end lost 2 bases, and 8 bases lay between the germline ends. This CDR3 reads CSARGAANTEAFF. The CDR3 DNA sequence: TGCAGTGCTAGAGGGGCGGCAAACACTGAAGCTTTCTTT.

This clonotype was seen more than once but under ten times. The J gene is TRBJ1-5, the V gene TRBV12-3 or TRBV12-4; D gene unclear. The CDR3 runs 12 residues. The V and J ends lost 3 bases and 7 bases respectively, with 7 bases between them. DNA of the CDR3: TGTGCCAGCAGTTTGACCGGCCAGCCCCAGCATTTT. It specifies CASSLTGQPQHF.

The chain recombines TRBV2 with TRBJ2-1, with 7 bases matching TRBD2. This CDR3 contains 15 residues. V was clipped by 2 bases and J by 6 bases; unmatched bases: 7. Germline values: CDR1 SNHLY, CDR2 FYNNEI. CDR3 bases: TGTGCCAGCAGTGAAAGGGCTAGCGGTCTCAATGAGCAGTTCTTC. Translation gives CASSERASGLNEQFF.

The chain carries TRBV6-2 or TRBV6-3 and TRBJ1-1, with unresolved D. CDR3 size: 13 residues. Germline assignment: CDR1 MNHEY and CDR2 SVGEGT. The V gene lost 10 bases and the J gene lost 3 bases, with 15 bases spanning the gap. CDR3 amino acids: CATRAGGDTEAFF. The CDR3 DNA sequence: TGTGCCACCCGAGCAGGAGGCGACACTGAAGCTTTCTTT.

This clonotype showed up just a few times. The chain links TRBV6-2 or TRBV6-3 to TRBJ2-1; 7 positions match TRBD2. This CDR3 spans 14 amino acids. After removal of 2 bases from V and 8 bases from J, the junction contained 6 bases not matched to a gene. The germline gives CDR1 MNHEY, CDR2 SVGEGT. CDR3 in DNA: TGTGCCAGCAGTTACCTAGCGGAGAGCTATGAGCAGTTCTTC. It codes for CASSYLAESYEQFF.

This clonotype was picked up many times. The rearrangement links TRBV29-1 to TRBJ2-1; D is ambiguous. V was shortened by 5 bases and J by 6 bases, with 17 bases between the two germline ends. The CDR3 runs 14 residues. The V gene's germline CDR1 is SQVTM and CDR2 ANQGSEA. Here the CDR3 reads CSVPDGRLINEQFF. The CDR3 nucleotides read TGCAGCGTTCCCGACGGACGACTTATCAATGAGCAGTTCTTC.

This clonotype occurred many times. This chain connects TRBV6-2 or TRBV6-3 to TRBJ2-1; 9 positions agree with TRBD2. The CDR3 runs 13 residues. Germline assignment: CDR1 MNHEY and CDR2 SVGEGT. V lost 11 bases and J lost 7; bases outside the gene matches: 9. CDR3 sequence reads: CAGRLAASNEQFF. The CDR3 DNA is TGTGCCGGCCGACTAGCGGCCAGTAATGAGCAGTTCTTC.

This clonotype has ten or more counts. The V call is TRBV27, the J call TRBJ2-2; D gene uncertain. Germline V gene sequence: CDR1 MNHEY, CDR2 SMNVEV (reference sequence). Trimming left V 2 bases short and J 1 base short, with 5 bases between. CDR3 length: 14 residues. The DNA of the CDR3 is TGTGCCAGCAGTTTAGGATGGAACACCGGGGAGCTGTTTTTT. This gives the protein CASSLGWNTGELFF.

The chain couples TRBV29-1 to TRBJ2-5; tentatively, D is TRBD1 (6 bases). CDR1 and CDR2 from the germline V gene are SQVTM and ANQGSEA. The CDR3 has 13 amino acids. Trimming removed 6 bases at V and 2 bases at J, with 13 bases between. The CDR3: CSVAVDSQETQYF. The CDR3 region has the DNA TGCAGCGTGGCGGTGGACAGTCAAGAGACCCAGTACTTC.

This clonotype was found a few times. The gene calls are TRBV20-1 and TRBJ2-5, with 9 bases aligning to TRBD1. The V segment lost 7 bases and the J segment 5 bases; nucleotides outside the gene matches: 8. Germline CDR1 DFQATT, CDR2 SNEGSKA (reference sequence). This CDR3 region has 13 residues. CDR3 sequence: CSGAQGAGETQYF. The CDR3 coding sequence is TGCAGTGGGGCACAGGGGGCAGGGGAGACCCAGTACTTC.

The sample holds a few counts of this clonotype. The chain combines TRBV20-1 with TRBJ2-7, with 10 bases fitting TRBD2. V shed 3 bases, J shed 4 bases, and the junction held 15 bases outside the gene matches. The CDR3 sequence is 17 residues long. Germline CDR1 reads DFQATT; CDR2 reads SNEGSKA (reference sequence). The CDR3 nucleotides are TGCAGTGCTAGGAGCGATTTGCTAGCGGGAGCAGGGTACGAGCAGTACTTC. It codes for CSARSDLLAGAGYEQYF.

The chain employs TRBV19 and TRBJ1-2; D is uncertain. Germline CDR1 is LNHDA and CDR2 is SQIVND (reference sequence). The CDR3 runs to 14 residues. V dropped 3 bases and J dropped 2 bases, with 10 bases sitting between them. DNA of the CDR3: TGTGCCAGTAGTATCGACCTTCGGAACTATGGCTACACCTTC. Encoded protein: CASSIDLRNYGYTF.

This chain links TRBV28 with TRBJ2-3, with unresolved D. This CDR3 region has 14 residues. Trimming pared 4 bases from V and 5 bases from J, leaving 13 bases between. CDR1 is MDHEN and CDR2 is SYDVKM in the germline V gene. CDR3 sequence reads: CASSSTSDRDTQYF. The CDR3 DNA reads TGTGCCAGCAGTTCGACATCCGATAGAGATACGCAGTATTTT.

This clonotype was picked up many times. The chain uses TRBV5-1 and TRBJ2-7; TRBD1 aligns across 7 bases. The germline gives CDR1 SGHRS, CDR2 YFSETQ. CDR3 length: 15 residues. Germline trimming cut 4 bases from V and 0 bases from J; bases unmatched to any gene: 7. CDR3 sequence reads: CASSTTGDISYEQYF. The DNA for the CDR3 is TGCGCCAGCAGCACAACAGGGGACATCTCCTACGAGCAGTACTTC. Looking up the rest from reference TRBV5-1 and TRBJ2-7 gives the full variable domain: KAGVTQTPRYLIKTRGQQVTLSCSPISGHRSVSWYQQTPGQGLQFLFEYFSETQRNKGNFPGRFSGRQFSNSRSEMNVSTLELGDSALYLCASSTTGDISYEQYFGPGTRLTVT.

There are many counts of this clonotype. This chain joins TRBV13 and TRBJ2-5, with 9 bases aligning to TRBD1. CDR3 length equals 15 residues. V gave up 5 bases and J gave up 4 bases; unmatched junction bases: 8. The germline CDR1 and CDR2 sequences are PRHDT and FYEKMQ (reference sequence). The chain's CDR3 is CASSLRDRVRETQYF. The CDR3 nucleotides are TGTGCCAGCAGCCTCCGGGACAGGGTGAGAGAGACCCAGTACTTC.

This clonotype appeared many times. CDR3 amino acids: CSAGNDQPQHF. The DNA for the CDR3 is TGCAGTGCTGGGAACGATCAGCCCCAGCATTTT. The chain couples TRBV20-1 to TRBJ1-5, with D unclear. The V gene's germline CDR1 is DFQATT and CDR2 SNEGSKA (reference sequence). The CDR3 is 11 amino acids. The ends were cut back, 5 bases at V and 5 bases at J, with 7 bases in the middle.

This clonotype was picked up many times. The V gene is TRBV28, the J gene TRBJ2-3; D unclear. The CDR3 covers 16 residues. Germline V gene sequence: CDR1 MDHEN, CDR2 SYDVKM. The ends were cut back, 8 bases at V and 6 bases at J, with 24 bases in the middle. In DNA, the CDR3 is TGTGCCAGCTCTAAAAGGACCGCGAGCCCTGCTGATACGCAGTATTTT. Translated, it gives CASSKRTASPADTQYF.

This rearrangement joins TRBV2 to TRBJ2-7; D call uncertain. The CDR3 loop spans 13 amino acids. CDR1 is SNHLY, CDR2 FYNNEI, per germline. Trimming shortened V by 3 bases and J by 5 bases, and 11 bases separated the two germline ends. CDR3 coding DNA: TGTGCCAGCAGTGATTGGTACCCCGACGAGCAGTACTTC. Its translation is CASSDWYPDEQYF.

This clonotype was recorded many times. The V and J genes are TRBV11-2 and TRBJ2-3; TRBD1 matches at 7 bases. The CDR3 spans 15 residues. Germline V gives CDR1 SGHAT, CDR2 FQNNGV. V shed 4 bases, J shed 1 base, and the junction held 5 bases outside the gene matches. CDR3 amino acids: CASSYRQGRTDTQYF. The CDR3 DNA reads TGTGCCAGCAGCTACCGACAGGGACGCACAGATACGCAGTATTTT.

Only a few counts were recorded for this clonotype. The chain links TRBV6-2 or TRBV6-3 to TRBJ2-4, with D possibly being TRBD1 (6 bases). V was cut by 4 bases and J by 4 bases, with 11 bases left in between. This CDR3 spans 14 amino acids. Per germline, CDR1 MNHEY and CDR2 SVGEGT. The CDR3 sequence is CASSSPDRKNIQYF. CDR3 DNA sequence: TGTGCCAGCAGTTCCCCCGACAGGAAAAACATTCAGTACTTC.

This chain links TRBV18 with TRBJ2-2; D is unclear. The CDR3 consists of 12 residues. Per germline, CDR1 KGHSH and CDR2 LQKENI. Trimming took off 0 bases at V and 6 bases at J, with 2 bases between the two ends. In DNA form, the CDR3 reads TGTGCCAGCTCACCACCTTCCGGGGAGCTGTTTTTT. Amino acid sequence: CASSPPSGELFF.

Many counts were recorded for this clonotype. The J gene is TRBJ2-4, the V gene TRBV20-1; D might be TRBD2 (5 bases). V dropped 3 bases and J dropped 3 bases, with 12 bases sitting between them. The CDR3 totals 14 residues. CDR1 and CDR2 from the germline V gene are DFQATT and SNEGSKA (reference sequence). In DNA form, the CDR3 reads TGCAGTGCTAGCTCAGTAGGAGGCAAAAACATTCAGTACTTC. This gives the protein CSASSVGGKNIQYF.

This clonotype was counted only a few times. The chain recombines TRBV6-6 with TRBJ2-3; 12 bases are a match to TRBD2. Trimming at V came to 7 bases and at J to 6 bases, leaving 8 bases not matched to a gene. The CDR3 loop spans 15 amino acids. Per the germline V gene, CDR1 is MNHNY and CDR2 is SVGAGI (reference sequence). The CDR3 region is CASNNLAGGLDTQYF. The CDR3 DNA follows: TGTGCCAGCAATAATCTAGCGGGAGGGTTGGATACGCAGTATTTT.

The rearrangement joins TRBV11-2 to TRBJ2-5; 9 bases agree with TRBD2. V gave up 3 bases and J gave up 5 bases; unmatched junction bases: 19. CDR1 is SGHAT, CDR2 FQNNGV, per germline. The CDR3 runs to 19 residues. In DNA, the CDR3 is TGTGCCAGCAGCTTTACCCTTACCTGGGTAGCGGGAGTTAGGGAGACCCAGTACTTC. Encoded protein: CASSFTLTWVAGVRETQYF.

The rearrangement links TRBV20-1 to TRBJ2-7, with D unclear. V lost 3 bases, J lost 7 bases, and 7 bases lay in between. Germline V lookup: CDR1 DFQATT, CDR2 SNEGSKA (reference sequence). The CDR3 extends over 10 amino acids. The CDR3 DNA reads as TGCAGTGCTAGTCTGTGGGAGCAGTACTTC. It is translated as CSASLWEQYF.